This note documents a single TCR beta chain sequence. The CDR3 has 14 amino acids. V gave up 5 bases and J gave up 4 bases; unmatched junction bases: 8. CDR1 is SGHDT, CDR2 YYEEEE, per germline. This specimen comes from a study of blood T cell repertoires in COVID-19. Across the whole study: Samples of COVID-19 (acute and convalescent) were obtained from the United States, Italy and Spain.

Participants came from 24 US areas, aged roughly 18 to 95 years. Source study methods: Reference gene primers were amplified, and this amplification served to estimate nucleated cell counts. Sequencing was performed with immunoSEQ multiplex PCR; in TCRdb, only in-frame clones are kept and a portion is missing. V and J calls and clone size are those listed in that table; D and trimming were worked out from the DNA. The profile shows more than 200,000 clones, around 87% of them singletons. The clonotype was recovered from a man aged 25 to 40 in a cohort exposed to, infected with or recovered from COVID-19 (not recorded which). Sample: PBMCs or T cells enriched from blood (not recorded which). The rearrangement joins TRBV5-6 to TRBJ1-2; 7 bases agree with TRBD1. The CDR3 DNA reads TGTGCCAGCAGACCCCGACAGGGCACCTATGGCTACACCTTC. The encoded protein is CASRPRQGTYGYTF.